This TCR beta chain was recorded in a study of blood T cell repertoires in COVID-19. The repertoire was sequenced with immunoSEQ multiplex PCR; TCRdb's copy has only in-frame clones and lacks some. This table holds around 270,000 clones, over 70% found once. Participants' reported clinical history set cohort assignment. Trimming at V came to 3 bases and at J to 5 bases, leaving 6 bases not matched to a gene. CDR1 MGHDK and CDR2 SYGVNS come from the germline V gene. The CDR3 has 15 residues. The TCR was taken from a woman aged 40 to 50 who had been exposed to COVID-19. The sequencing sample was made of PBMCs or T cells enriched from blood (not recorded which). The chain has TRBV25-1 and TRBJ2-5; the match to TRBD2 covers 10 bases. The CDR3 region is CASSDFSGGWETQYF. The DNA for the CDR3 is TGTGCCAGCAGTGATTTTAGCGGGGGGTGGGAGACCCAGTACTTC.